The TCR beta chain under discussion was sequenced for a study of response to subunit inactivated influenza vaccine. This clonotype appeared a few times. Its antigen remains unidentified. Via MiXCR, TCRdb re-called the RT-PCR reads, giving one row per CDR3 protein. Of 450,000 to 550,000 distinct CDR3 sequences detected, over 25% appear once; the ten largest clones hold under 2.5%. V was clipped by 5 bases and J by 0 bases, with 11 bases between them. The CDR3 consists of 15 residues. CDR1 and CDR2 (germline): MNHEY, SMNVEV (reference sequence). Whole-study results and caveats: Each seasonal influenza vaccination, the authors suggested, recruits few new T cells.

This chain joins TRBV27 and TRBJ2-4; the D gene is possibly TRBD2 (5 bases). The TCR sequence derives from a man between 50 and 59 years old who received an inactivated influenza vaccine. Sequencing was performed on CD4+ T cells sorted from PBMCs, taken 4 to 6 days after vaccination. CDR3 sequence (DNA): TGTGCCAGCAGTCCCGGACTTTTAGCCAAAAACATTCAGTACTTC. Encoded protein: CASSPGLLAKNIQYF.